This T cell receptor beta chain was profiled in a study of cytomegalovirus exposure and HLA in healthy donors. Study-wide context: Later analysis reported that the approximately 120 validation repertoires shared the platform of the approximately 690 first-cohort repertoires. Whole-study results and caveats: A list of around 160 TCR beta chains associated with cytomegalovirus was given. Most TCR sequences were seen very rarely across donors, but some public TCRs occurred in many.

TCRdb keeps only in-frame clones here, not all; method: immunoSEQ multiplex PCR. The sample contains tens of thousands of clones, about 89% of which appear only once. Trimming shortened V by 1 base and J by 1 base, and 11 bases separated the two germline ends. The CDR3 spans 15 residues. Germline-derived CDR1 and CDR2 are SGHRS and YFSETQ. Details on this clone: What it binds is not known.

Separation from the 666-subject first cohort characterized the 120-subject validation cohort, to which the donors belonged. The chain joins TRBV5-1 to TRBJ1-1; D ambiguous. The sample comprised PBMCs. The origin of this receptor is a woman aged 18-30 years in good health and CMV-seronegative. CDR3 nucleotide sequence: TGCGCCAGCAGCTTGACCTCAACCGGGAACACTGAAGCTTTCTTT. As protein: CASSLTSTGNTEAFF.